This TCR beta chain was captured by sequencing in a study of T cell responses to AZD1222 COVID-19 vaccine. Broader study findings: Clonal diversity was possibly underestimated; the donors were predominantly white British and more often female.

Assay used: immunoSEQ multiplex PCR; TCRdb lists only in-frame clones, some missing. The sample consists of fewer than 130,000 clones, roughly 90% of them appearing once. This clone was seen more than once but under ten times. The antigen is undetermined. The V gene's germline CDR1 is GTSNPN and CDR2 SVGIG (reference sequence). The CDR3 is 14 amino acids. V shed 7 bases and J 12 bases; nucleotides not matched to a gene: 17. The receptor was derived from an adult in good health. This chain links TRBV30 with TRBJ2-1, with 8 bases aligning to TRBD2. The specimen comprised peripheral blood, sampled on day 0 of AZD1222 vaccination. The CDR3 here is CAFREAGGPYWQFF. In DNA form, the CDR3 reads TGTGCCTTTAGGGAGGCGGGAGGCCCCTACTGGCAGTTCTTC. The variable domain in full, with the rest retrieved from reference TRBV30 and TRBJ2-1, is SQTIHQWPATLVQPVGSPLSLECTVEGTSNPNLYWYRQAAGRGLQLLFYSVGIGQISSEVPQNLSASRPQDRQFILSSKKLLLSDSGFYLCAFREAGGPYWQFFGPGTRLTVL.